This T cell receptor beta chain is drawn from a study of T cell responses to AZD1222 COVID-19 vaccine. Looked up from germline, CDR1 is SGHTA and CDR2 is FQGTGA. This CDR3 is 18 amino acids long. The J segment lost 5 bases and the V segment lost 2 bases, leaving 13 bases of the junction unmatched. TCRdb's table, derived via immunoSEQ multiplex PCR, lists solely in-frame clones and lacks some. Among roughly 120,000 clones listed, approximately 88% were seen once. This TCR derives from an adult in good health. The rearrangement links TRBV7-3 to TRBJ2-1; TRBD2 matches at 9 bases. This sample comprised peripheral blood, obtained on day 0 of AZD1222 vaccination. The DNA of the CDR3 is TGTGCCAGCAGCTTATACCCAGGGCGGTCTAGCGGGAACAATGAGCAGTTCTTC. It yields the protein CASSLYPGRSSGNNEQFF.